This T cell receptor (beta chain) stems from a study of shared clonotypes between healthy human individuals. On the study more broadly: With ages of 18 to 49, the donors were two women and three men. Used for every donor were three CD4 naive, three CD4 memory, two CD8 naive and one CD8 memory plate.

Data came from immunoSEQ multiplex PCR; TCRdb stores just in-frame clones and leaves some out. Of some 2 million clones detected, about 95% appear once; the ten largest clones hold 0.13%. CDR3 size: 13 residues. The V and J ends lost 8 bases and 0 bases, in that order; junction bases with no gene match: 1. Germline V gene lookup returns CDR1 MNHEY and CDR2 SVGAGI. The rearrangement uses TRBV6-5 and TRBJ1-5; 7 bases are shared with TRBD1. The sequencing sample was made of naive CD4+ T cells sorted from blood. Described subset: CD45RA+ positively selected. The source is a young man in good health. DNA for the CDR3: TGTGCCAGCCGGGACAGTAGCAATCAGCCCCAGCATTTT. The encoded protein is CASRDSSNQPQHF.